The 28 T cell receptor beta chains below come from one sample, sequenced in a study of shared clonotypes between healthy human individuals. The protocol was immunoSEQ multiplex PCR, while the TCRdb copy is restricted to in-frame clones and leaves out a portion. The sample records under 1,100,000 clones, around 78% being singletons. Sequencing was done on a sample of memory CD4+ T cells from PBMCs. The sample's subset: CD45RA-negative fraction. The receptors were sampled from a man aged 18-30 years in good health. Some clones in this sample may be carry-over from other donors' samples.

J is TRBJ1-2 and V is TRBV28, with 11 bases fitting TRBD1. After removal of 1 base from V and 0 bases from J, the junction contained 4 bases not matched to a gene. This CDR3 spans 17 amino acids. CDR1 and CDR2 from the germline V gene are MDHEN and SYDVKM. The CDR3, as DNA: TGTGCCAGCAGTTTATTACCGGGACAGGGGGCTAACTATGGCTACACCTTC. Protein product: CASSLLPGQGANYGYTF.

The CDR3 region is CASSWGGQGSEAFF. The CDR3 region has the DNA TGCGCCAGCAGCTGGGGAGGACAGGGCTCTGAAGCTTTCTTT. The rearrangement uses TRBV5-1 and TRBJ1-1; 8 bases are a match to TRBD1. The CDR3 length is 14 residues. From germline, CDR1 is SGHRS and CDR2 YFSETQ. The ends lost 3 bases at V and 6 bases at J; junction bases unmatched: 7.

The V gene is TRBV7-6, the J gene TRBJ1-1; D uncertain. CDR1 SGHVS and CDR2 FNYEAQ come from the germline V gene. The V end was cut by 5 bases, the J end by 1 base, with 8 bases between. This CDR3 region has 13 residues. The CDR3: CASSQLENTEAFF. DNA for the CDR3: TGTGCCAGCAGCCAACTGGAGAACACTGAAGCTTTCTTT.

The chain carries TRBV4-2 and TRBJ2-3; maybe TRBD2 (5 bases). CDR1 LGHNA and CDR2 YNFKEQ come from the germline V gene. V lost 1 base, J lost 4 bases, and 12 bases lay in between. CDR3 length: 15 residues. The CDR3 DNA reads TGTGCCAGCAGCCAAGTTGGTGGGAGTTCAGATACGCAGTATTTT. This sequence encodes CASSQVGGSSDTQYF.

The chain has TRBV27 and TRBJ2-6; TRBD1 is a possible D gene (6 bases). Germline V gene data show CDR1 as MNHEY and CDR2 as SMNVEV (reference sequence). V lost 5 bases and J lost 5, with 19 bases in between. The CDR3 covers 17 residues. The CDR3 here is CASSRGSQGARANVLTF. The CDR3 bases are TGTGCCAGCAGTAGAGGGTCACAGGGTGCTAGGGCCAACGTCCTGACTTTC.

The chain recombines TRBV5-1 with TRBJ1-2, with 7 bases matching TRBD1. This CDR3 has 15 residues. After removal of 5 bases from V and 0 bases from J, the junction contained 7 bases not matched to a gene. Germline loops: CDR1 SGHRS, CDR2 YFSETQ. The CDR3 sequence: CASRGRGDSNYGYTF. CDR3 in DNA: TGCGCCAGCAGGGGCAGGGGGGATTCTAACTATGGCTACACCTTC.

This chain's CDR3 is CASRRQGYTGELFF. The DNA of the CDR3 is TGTGCCAGCAGACGACAGGGTTACACCGGGGAGCTGTTTTTT. This chain connects TRBV5-8 to TRBJ2-2, with 7 positions matching TRBD1. Germline assignment: CDR1 SGHTS and CDR2 YDEGEE. Trimming removed 5 bases from V and 3 bases from J; junction bases left unmatched: 4. This CDR3 has 14 amino acids.

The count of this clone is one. The CDR3 is CASSFGTGETQYF. The CDR3 DNA follows: TGTGCCAGCAGCTTTGGGACCGGAGAGACCCAGTACTTC. The rearrangement joins TRBV11-2 to TRBJ2-5; the D gene could be TRBD1 or TRBD2 (5 bases each). Trimming removed 3 bases from V and 4 bases from J, with 9 bases in between. There are 13 residues in the CDR3. Germline V CDR1 and CDR2: SGHAT, FQNNGV.

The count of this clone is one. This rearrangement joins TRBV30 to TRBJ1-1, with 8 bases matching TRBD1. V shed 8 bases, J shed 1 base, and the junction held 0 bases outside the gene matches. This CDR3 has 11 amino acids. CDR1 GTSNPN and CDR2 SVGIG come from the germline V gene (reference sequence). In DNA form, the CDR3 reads TGTGCCGGACAGGGGAACACTGAAGCTTTCTTT. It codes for CAGQGNTEAFF. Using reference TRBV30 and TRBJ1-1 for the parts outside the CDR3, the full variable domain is SQTIHQWPATLVQPVGSPLSLECTVEGTSNPNLYWYRQAAGRGLQLLFYSVGIGQISSEVPQNLSASRPQDRQFILSSKKLLLSDSGFYLCAGQGNTEAFFGQGTRLTVV.

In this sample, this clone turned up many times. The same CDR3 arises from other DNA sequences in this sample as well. CDR3 nucleotide sequence: TGTGCCAGCAGTGCTTATCAGGGGGCGCAAGGAAAACTGTTTTTT. This encodes CASSAYQGAQGKLFF. The chain carries TRBV25-1 and TRBJ1-4, with 8 bases identical to TRBD1. J was trimmed by 10 bases and V by 4 bases; bases with no gene match: 11. Germline-derived CDR1 and CDR2 are MGHDK and SYGVNS. The CDR3 is 15 residues long.

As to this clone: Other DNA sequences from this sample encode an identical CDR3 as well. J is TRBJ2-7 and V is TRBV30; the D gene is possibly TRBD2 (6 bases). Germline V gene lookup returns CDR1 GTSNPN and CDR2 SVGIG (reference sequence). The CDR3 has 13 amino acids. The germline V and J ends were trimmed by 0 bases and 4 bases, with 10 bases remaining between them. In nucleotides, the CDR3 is TGTGCCTGGAGTGTACAAGGGACTTACGAGCAGTACTTC. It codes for CAWSVQGTYEQYF.

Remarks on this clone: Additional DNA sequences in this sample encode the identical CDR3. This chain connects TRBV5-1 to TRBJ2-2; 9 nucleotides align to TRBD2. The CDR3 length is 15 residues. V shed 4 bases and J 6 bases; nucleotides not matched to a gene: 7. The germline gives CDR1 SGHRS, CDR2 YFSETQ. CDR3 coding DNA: TGCGCCAGCAGCCCCTTAGCGGGAGCGTCCGGGGAGCTGTTTTTT. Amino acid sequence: CASSPLAGASGELFF.

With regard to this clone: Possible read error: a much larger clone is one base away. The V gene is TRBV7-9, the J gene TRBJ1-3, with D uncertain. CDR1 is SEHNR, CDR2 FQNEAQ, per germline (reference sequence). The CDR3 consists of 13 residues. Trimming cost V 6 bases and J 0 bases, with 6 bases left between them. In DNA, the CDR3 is TGTGCCAGCAGGTCAAGCTCTGGAAACACCATATATTTT. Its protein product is CASRSSSGNTIYF. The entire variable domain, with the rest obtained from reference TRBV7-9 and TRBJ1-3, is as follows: DTGVSQNPRHKITKRGQNVTFRCDPISEHNRLYWYRQTLGQGPEFLTYFQNEAQLEKSRLLSDRFSAERPKGSFSTLEIQRTEQGDSAMYLCASRSSSGNTIYFGEGSWLTVV.

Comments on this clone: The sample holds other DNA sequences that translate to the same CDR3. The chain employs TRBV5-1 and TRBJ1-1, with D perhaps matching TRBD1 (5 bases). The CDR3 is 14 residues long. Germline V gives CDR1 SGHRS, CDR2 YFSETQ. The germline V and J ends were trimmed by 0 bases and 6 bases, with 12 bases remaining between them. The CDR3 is CASSLGQGGSEAFF. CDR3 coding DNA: TGCGCCAGCAGCTTGGGGCAGGGAGGGTCTGAAGCTTTCTTT. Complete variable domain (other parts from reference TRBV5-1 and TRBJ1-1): KAGVTQTPRYLIKTRGQQVTLSCSPISGHRSVSWYQQTPGQGLQFLFEYFSETQRNKGNFPGRFSGRQFSNSRSEMNVSTLELGDSALYLCASSLGQGGSEAFFGQGTRLTVV.

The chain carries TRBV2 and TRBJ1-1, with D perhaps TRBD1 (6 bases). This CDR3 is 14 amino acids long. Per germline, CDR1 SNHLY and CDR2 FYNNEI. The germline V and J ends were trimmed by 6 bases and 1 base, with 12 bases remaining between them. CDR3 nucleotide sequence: TGTGCCAGCAGGGACACAGGGCAGAACACTGAAGCTTTCTTT. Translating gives CASRDTGQNTEAFF.

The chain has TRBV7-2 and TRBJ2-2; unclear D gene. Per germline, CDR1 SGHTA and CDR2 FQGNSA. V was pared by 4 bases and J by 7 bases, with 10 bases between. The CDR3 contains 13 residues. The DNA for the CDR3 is TGTGCCAGCAGCTCGGAGATGGGCGGGGAGCTGTTTTTT. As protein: CASSSEMGGELFF.

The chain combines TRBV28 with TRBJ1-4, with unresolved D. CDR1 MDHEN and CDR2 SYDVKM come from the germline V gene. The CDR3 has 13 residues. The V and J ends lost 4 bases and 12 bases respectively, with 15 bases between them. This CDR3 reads CASSSRGPQELFF. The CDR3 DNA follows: TGTGCCAGCAGTTCGAGAGGGCCCCAGGAACTGTTTTTT.

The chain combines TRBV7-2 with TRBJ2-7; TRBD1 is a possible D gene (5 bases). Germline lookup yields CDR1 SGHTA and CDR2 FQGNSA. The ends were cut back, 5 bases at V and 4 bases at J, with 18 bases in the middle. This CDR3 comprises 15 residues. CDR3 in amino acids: CASSLPAGQGYEQYF. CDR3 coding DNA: TGTGCCAGCAGCCTCCCGGCTGGTCAGGGTTACGAGCAGTACTTC.

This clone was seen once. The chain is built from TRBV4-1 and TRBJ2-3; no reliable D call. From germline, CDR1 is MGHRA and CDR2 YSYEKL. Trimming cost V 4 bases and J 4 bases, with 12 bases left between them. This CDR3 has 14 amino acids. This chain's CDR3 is CASSPSPRPDTQYF. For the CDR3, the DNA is TGCGCCAGCAGCCCCAGTCCAAGGCCAGATACGCAGTATTTT.

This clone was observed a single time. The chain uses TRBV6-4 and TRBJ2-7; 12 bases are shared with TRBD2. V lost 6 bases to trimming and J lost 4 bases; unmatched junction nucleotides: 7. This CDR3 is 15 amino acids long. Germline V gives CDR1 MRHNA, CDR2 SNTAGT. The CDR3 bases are TGTGCCAGCAGCCGACTAGCGGGAGAGGGGTACGAGCAGTACTTC. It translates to CASSRLAGEGYEQYF.

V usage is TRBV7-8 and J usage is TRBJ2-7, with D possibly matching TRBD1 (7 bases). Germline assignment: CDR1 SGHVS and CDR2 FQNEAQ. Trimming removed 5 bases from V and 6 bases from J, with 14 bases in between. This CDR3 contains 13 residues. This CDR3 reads CASSPNRGGEQYF. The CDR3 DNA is TGTGCCAGCAGCCCGAACAGGGGAGGCGAGCAGTACTTC.

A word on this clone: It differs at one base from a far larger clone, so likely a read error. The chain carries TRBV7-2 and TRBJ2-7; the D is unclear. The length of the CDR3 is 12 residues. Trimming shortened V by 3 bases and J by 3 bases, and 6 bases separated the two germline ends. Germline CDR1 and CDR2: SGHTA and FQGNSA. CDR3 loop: CASSFNLYEQYF. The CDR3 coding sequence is TGTGCCAGCAGCTTTAACCTCTACGAGCAGTACTTC.

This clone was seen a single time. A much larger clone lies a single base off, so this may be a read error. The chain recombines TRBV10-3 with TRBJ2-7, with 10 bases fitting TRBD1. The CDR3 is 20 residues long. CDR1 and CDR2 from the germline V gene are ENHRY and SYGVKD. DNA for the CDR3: TGTGTCATCAGTGAGTCGACAGGGGGCGCTGGTAGCGGTATCTCCTACGAGCAGTACTTC. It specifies CVISESTGGAGSGISYEQYF.

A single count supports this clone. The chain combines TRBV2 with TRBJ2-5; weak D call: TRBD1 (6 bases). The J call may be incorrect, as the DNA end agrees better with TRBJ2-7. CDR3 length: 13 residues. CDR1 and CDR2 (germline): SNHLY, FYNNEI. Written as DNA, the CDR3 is TGTGCCAGCAGCTTAAACAGGGCCTACGAGCAGTACTTC. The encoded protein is CASSLNRAYEQYF.

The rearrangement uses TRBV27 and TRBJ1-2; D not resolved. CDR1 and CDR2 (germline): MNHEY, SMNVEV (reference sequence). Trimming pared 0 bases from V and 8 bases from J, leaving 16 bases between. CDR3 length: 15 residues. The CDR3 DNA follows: TGTGCCAGCAGTTTATCGATTGGAGGGTCTGGGGGCTACACCTTC. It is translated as CASSLSIGGSGGYTF.

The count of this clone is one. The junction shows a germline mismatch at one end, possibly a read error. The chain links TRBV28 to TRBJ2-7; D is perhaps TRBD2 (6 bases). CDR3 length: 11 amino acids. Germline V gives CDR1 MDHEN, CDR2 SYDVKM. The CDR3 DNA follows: TGTGCCAGCAGTTTAGGGGGGAGTCATCTCTTC. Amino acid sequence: CASSLGGSHLF.

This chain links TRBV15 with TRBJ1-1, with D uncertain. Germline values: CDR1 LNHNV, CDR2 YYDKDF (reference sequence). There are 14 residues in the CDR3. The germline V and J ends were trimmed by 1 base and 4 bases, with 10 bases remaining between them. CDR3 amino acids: CATSRAGVGTEAFF. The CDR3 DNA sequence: TGTGCCACCAGCAGAGCCGGGGTGGGCACTGAAGCTTTCTTT.

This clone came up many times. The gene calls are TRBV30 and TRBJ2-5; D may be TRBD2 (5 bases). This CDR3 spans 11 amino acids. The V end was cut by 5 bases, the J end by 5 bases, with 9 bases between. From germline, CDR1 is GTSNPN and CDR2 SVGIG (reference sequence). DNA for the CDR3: TGTGCCTGGGTGACTAAGGAGACCCAGTACTTC. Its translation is CAWVTKETQYF.